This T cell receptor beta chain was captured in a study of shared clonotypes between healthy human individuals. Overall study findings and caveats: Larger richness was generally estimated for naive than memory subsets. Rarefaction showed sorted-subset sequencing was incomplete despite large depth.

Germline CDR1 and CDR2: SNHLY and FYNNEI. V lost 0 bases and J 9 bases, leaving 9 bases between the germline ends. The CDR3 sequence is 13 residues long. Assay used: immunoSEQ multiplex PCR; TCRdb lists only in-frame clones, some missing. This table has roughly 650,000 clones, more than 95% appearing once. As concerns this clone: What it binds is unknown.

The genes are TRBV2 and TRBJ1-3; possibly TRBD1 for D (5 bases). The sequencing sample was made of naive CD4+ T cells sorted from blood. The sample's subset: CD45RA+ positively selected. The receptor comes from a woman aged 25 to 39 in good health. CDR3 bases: TGTGCCAGCAGTGAAGCGGGGGTTGGCACCATATATTTT. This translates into CASSEAGVGTIYF.